This entry lists 28 T cell receptor beta chains sequenced from one sample in a study of Graves' ophthalmopathy and Graves' hyperthyroidism. RNA transcripts provided the template for amplifying TCR beta CDR3 regions. The authors performed first-round RT-PCR with HTBI primers and then a second-round multiplex PCR. MiXCR, run by TCRdb on the multiplex PCR reads, gives a single entry per CDR3 protein. This repertoire shows 300,000 to 400,000 distinct CDR3 sequences, approximately 18% found once; its top ten account for 2.4%. The sequenced material came from peripheral blood. All receptors derive from an adult woman with stable Graves' hyperthyroidism.

This clonotype has ten or more counts. The chain joins TRBV12-3 or TRBV12-4 to TRBJ1-5; 7 bases agree with TRBD1. CDR3 size: 13 residues. V was clipped by 10 bases and J by 4 bases; unmatched bases: 7. CDR3 amino acids: CATDRDRNQPQHF. The CDR3 nucleotides read TGTGCCACCGACAGGGATAGAAATCAGCCCCAGCATTTT.

In this sample, this clonotype turned up many times. The chain joins TRBV11-2 to TRBJ2-5; D is ambiguous. Germline-derived CDR1 and CDR2 are SGHAT and FQNNGV. Trimming removed 5 bases at V and 4 bases at J, with 8 bases between. The CDR3 has 12 amino acids. The CDR3 DNA reads as TGTGCCAGCAGCCGTTTTGTAGAGACCCAGTACTTC. It specifies CASSRFVETQYF. The full variable domain, with the rest looked up from reference TRBV11-2 and TRBJ2-5, is EAGVAQSPRYKIIEKRQSVAFWCNPISGHATLYWYQQILGQGPKLLIQFQNNGVVDDSQLPKDRFSAERLKGVDSTLKIQPAKLEDSAVYLCASSRFVETQYFGPGTRLLVL.

The rearrangement joins TRBV12-5 to TRBJ1-1; D ambiguous. The CDR3 consists of 14 residues. The ends were cut back, 9 bases at V and 5 bases at J, with 19 bases in the middle. Germline values: CDR1 LGHNT, CDR2 FRNRAP. CDR3 bases: TGTGCTAGAGTTTTGATGGCGGGTGGGACTGAAGCTTTCTTT. It specifies CARVLMAGGTEAFF.

The table lists this clonotype with many counts. The rearrangement uses TRBV7-9 and TRBJ1-2; 8 positions agree with TRBD1. The J segment lost 6 bases and the V segment lost 5 bases, leaving 8 bases of the junction unmatched. Germline CDR1 SEHNR, CDR2 FQNEAQ (reference sequence). The CDR3 covers 14 residues. The CDR3 is CASSHSGTGDGYTF. The DNA of the CDR3 is TGTGCCAGCAGCCACTCCGGGACAGGAGATGGCTACACCTTC.

This clonotype came up many times. V is TRBV20-1 and J is TRBJ1-1; tentatively, D is TRBD1 (6 bases). Germline CDR1 reads DFQATT; CDR2 reads SNEGSKA (reference sequence). Trimming removed 3 bases from V and 4 bases from J, with 9 bases in between. This CDR3 comprises 12 residues. CDR3 in DNA: TGCAGTGCTAGTGGGGGCGGCACTGAAGCTTTCTTT. Its protein is CSASGGGTEAFF.

This clonotype occurred many times. This chain joins TRBV7-8 and TRBJ2-7; D remains unclear. The CDR3 spans 14 residues. The V end lost 1 base, the J end lost 1 base, and 8 bases lay between the germline ends. Germline V gene sequence: CDR1 SGHVS, CDR2 FQNEAQ. The CDR3 is CASSLVWGSYEQYF. The CDR3 DNA reads TGTGCCAGCAGCTTAGTCTGGGGATCCTACGAGCAGTACTTC.

This clonotype has ten or more counts. The chain joins TRBV6-1 to TRBJ1-6; tentatively, D is TRBD1 (6 bases). The CDR3 length is 16 residues. CDR1 is MNHNS and CDR2 is SASEGT in the germline V gene. Trimming pared 2 bases from V and 14 bases from J, leaving 22 bases between. The CDR3 region has the DNA TGTGCCAGCAGTGAAAGGCGGACAGCAGTCTTCGGGGCCCTCCACTTT. Translation: CASSERRTAVFGALHF.

This clonotype was seen repeatedly, ten times or more. J is TRBJ2-5 and V is TRBV12-5; TRBD1 matches at 8 bases. Germline V gene sequence: CDR1 LGHNT, CDR2 FRNRAP. J was trimmed by 1 base and V by 1 base; bases with no gene match: 11. The CDR3 sequence is 18 residues long. The CDR3 here is CASGLATGQAVPQETQYF. As DNA, the CDR3 is TGTGCTAGTGGTTTGGCAACGGGACAGGCGGTCCCCCAAGAGACCCAGTACTTC.

This clonotype was observed many times. The V call is TRBV4-1, the J call TRBJ2-7; TRBD2 matches at 11 bases. The V gene's germline CDR1 is MGHRA and CDR2 YSYEKL. The ends lost 4 bases at V and 2 bases at J; junction bases unmatched: 4. The CDR3 extends over 15 amino acids. CDR3 sequence: CASSPTSGSTYEQYF. As DNA, the CDR3 is TGCGCCAGCAGCCCAACTAGCGGGAGTACCTACGAGCAGTACTTC.

J is TRBJ2-3 and V is TRBV12-3 or TRBV12-4; 9 nucleotides agree with TRBD1. Germline trimming cut 3 bases from V and 2 bases from J; bases unmatched to any gene: 6. CDR3 length equals 16 residues. CDR3 protein: CASSLGQGNPTDTQYF. In DNA form, the CDR3 reads TGTGCCAGCAGTTTGGGACAGGGAAACCCCACAGATACGCAGTATTTT.

Many counts were recorded for this clonotype. The rearrangement joins TRBV28 to TRBJ1-2, with TRBD1 matching 10 bases. CDR3 length equals 13 residues. Germline trimming cut 6 bases from V and 8 bases from J; bases unmatched to any gene: 6. Germline V gene sequence: CDR1 MDHEN, CDR2 SYDVKM. CDR3 residues: CASRGTGDVGYTF. The DNA of the CDR3 is TGTGCCAGCAGGGGGACAGGGGATGTGGGCTACACCTTC.

This clonotype was seen repeatedly, ten times or more. J is TRBJ2-7 and V is TRBV25-1; D is possibly TRBD1 (6 bases). Germline CDR1 is MGHDK and CDR2 is SYGVNS. This CDR3 has 12 amino acids. Trimming took 8 bases from V and 3 from J, leaving 11 bases between them. CDR3: CASQSDSYEQYF. The CDR3, as DNA: TGTGCCAGCCAATCGGACAGCTACGAGCAGTACTTC.

This clonotype was recorded at least ten times. V gene TRBV12-3 or TRBV12-4 combines with J gene TRBJ2-7, with D perhaps matching TRBD1 (5 bases). CDR3 length: 15 amino acids. V was pared by 5 bases and J by 3 bases, with 17 bases between. CDR3 in DNA: TGTGCCAGCAGTGCCCCGTTAAGGGGAAGCTACGAGCAGTACTTC. Translating gives CASSAPLRGSYEQYF.

Comments on this clonotype: Relative to the germline gene, one junction end is altered; a read error may explain this. The chain joins TRBV28 to TRBJ2-5; a weak D match, TRBD1 (5 bases). Per germline, CDR1 MDHEN and CDR2 SYDVKM. The CDR3 spans 13 residues. The DNA for the CDR3 is TGTGTCAGCAGCCAAGACAGCCAAGAGACCCGGTACTTC. This codes for CVSSQDSQETRYF.

Worth noting for this clonotype: A read error is possible here, since a much larger clone lies one base away. V and J are TRBV7-2 and TRBJ2-7; D is unclear. This CDR3 region has 14 residues. V was shortened by 4 bases and J by 3 bases, with 13 bases between the two germline ends. Germline CDR1 and CDR2: SGHTA and FQGNSA. The CDR3: CASSSAAGLYEQYF. CDR3 sequence (DNA): TGTGCCAGCAGCTCTGCAGCCGGGCTCTACGAGCAGTACTTC. The full variable domain, completed using reference TRBV7-2 and TRBJ2-7, is GAGVSQSPSNKVTEKGKDVELRCDPISGHTALYWYRQSLGQGLEFLIYFQGNSAPDKSGLPSDRFSAERTGGSVSTLTIQRTQQEDSAVYLCASSSAAGLYEQYFGPGTRLTVT.

This clonotype showed up many times. This sequence joins TRBV29-1 and TRBJ1-1; unclear D gene. The CDR3 consists of 11 residues. Germline loops: CDR1 SQVTM, CDR2 ANQGSEA. The germline V and J ends were trimmed by 6 bases and 9 bases, with 14 bases remaining between them. CDR3: CSVPQIPQAFF. CDR3 bases: TGCAGCGTGCCTCAGATTCCCCAAGCTTTCTTT.

This clonotype has ten or more counts. The chain combines TRBV4-2 with TRBJ1-1; D gene unclear. Germline V gives CDR1 LGHNA, CDR2 YNFKEQ. The V end lost 0 bases, the J end lost 6 bases, and 11 bases lay between the germline ends. The CDR3 has 14 residues. The CDR3 sequence: CASSQDQEVAEAFF. The CDR3 DNA reads as TGTGCCAGCAGCCAAGATCAGGAAGTAGCTGAAGCTTTCTTT.

V gene TRBV4-3 combines with J gene TRBJ2-6; D ambiguous. The CDR3 spans 15 residues. CDR1 LGHNA and CDR2 YSLEER come from the germline V gene. Trimming pared 4 bases from V and 2 bases from J, leaving 9 bases between. CDR3 amino acids: CASSPSMAGANVLTF. Written as DNA, the CDR3 is TGCGCCAGCAGCCCCTCAATGGCTGGGGCCAACGTCCTGACTTTC.

This clonotype was counted many times. The chain combines TRBV20-1 with TRBJ2-5; 14 bases agree with TRBD2. V trimming: 5 bases; J trimming: 4 bases; junction bases outside the gene matches: 9. The germline V gene has CDR1 DFQATT and CDR2 SNEGSKA (reference sequence). The CDR3 extends over 16 amino acids. In DNA, the CDR3 is TGCAGTGCTGCCCTGGGACTAGCGGGAGTTGGAGAGACCCAGTACTTC. Protein product: CSAALGLAGVGETQYF.

Concerning this clonotype itself: A much more abundant neighbour one base away suggests this may be a read error. Since the CDR3 does not end with the conserved phenylalanine or tryptophan, this likely comes from a read error. The genes are TRBV10-3 and TRBJ2-7; no reliable D call. In germline, CDR1 is ENHRY, CDR2 SYGVKD. The CDR3 totals 16 residues. Trimming removed 9 bases from V and 1 base from J, with 22 bases in between. For the CDR3, the DNA is TGTGCCATAAGAGTCCGGGCAGAGAGATCTTCCTACGAGCAGTACTAC. This gives the protein CAIRVRAERSSYEQYY.

In its sample, this clonotype was seen many times. The V call is TRBV7-9, the J call TRBJ2-7; TRBD1 might be the D (6 bases). The CDR3 contains 15 residues. Germline V gene data show CDR1 as SEHNR and CDR2 as FQNEAQ (reference sequence). The V and J ends lost 0 bases and 5 bases respectively, with 14 bases between them. In nucleotides, the CDR3 is TGTGCCAGCAGCTTAGCAGGACCCCGACAGGACGAGCAGTACTTC. As protein: CASSLAGPRQDEQYF.

The V call is TRBV11-2, the J call TRBJ2-7; TRBD2 matches 9 bases. V shed 7 bases and J 2 bases; nucleotides not matched to a gene: 6. This CDR3 contains 14 residues. Germline assignment: CDR1 SGHAT and CDR2 FQNNGV. The CDR3 loop is CASTHSGSAYEQYF. DNA for the CDR3: TGTGCCAGCACCCATAGCGGGAGTGCCTACGAGCAGTACTTC. The complete variable domain, with remaining parts taken from reference TRBV11-2 and TRBJ2-7, reads EAGVAQSPRYKIIEKRQSVAFWCNPISGHATLYWYQQILGQGPKLLIQFQNNGVVDDSQLPKDRFSAERLKGVDSTLKIQPAKLEDSAVYLCASTHSGSAYEQYFGPGTRLTVT.

The V call is TRBV6-2 or TRBV6-3, the J call TRBJ1-3; tentatively, D is TRBD1 (6 bases). CDR1 and CDR2 from the germline V gene are MNHEY and SVGEGT. The CDR3 runs 18 residues. V dropped 5 bases and J dropped 0 bases, with 20 bases sitting between them. The CDR3 DNA is TGTGCCAGCAGTCTACGGGAACCGGGACACATCTCTGGAAACACCATATATTTT. Translation gives CASSLREPGHISGNTIYF.

Ten or more counts support this clonotype. This chain's CDR3 is CAWSARGGSGERTQYF. The CDR3 coding sequence is TGTGCCTGGAGTGCGAGGGGTGGCTCGGGGGAGAGGACCCAGTACTTC. The J gene is TRBJ2-5, the V gene TRBV30; maybe TRBD2 (6 bases). Germline CDR1 GTSNPN, CDR2 SVGIG (reference sequence). Trimming left V 1 base short and J 7 bases short, with 22 bases between. The CDR3 runs 16 residues.

This clonotype was picked up a small number of times. This chain uses TRBV7-3 with TRBJ2-2; D is undetermined. The V end was cut by 4 bases, the J end by 0 bases, with 9 bases between. The CDR3 spans 15 residues. Germline values: CDR1 SGHTA, CDR2 FQGTGA. CDR3 bases: TGTGCCAGCAGCTGGGGTGGCGCGAACACCGGGGAGCTGTTTTTT. Translation: CASSWGGANTGELFF. The variable domain in full, completed from reference TRBV7-3 and TRBJ2-2, reads GAGVSQTPSNKVTEKGKYVELRCDPISGHTALYWYRQSLGQGPEFLIYFQGTGAADDSGLPNDRFFAVRPEGSVSTLKIQRTERGDSAVYLCASSWGGANTGELFFGEGSRLTVL.

Only a few counts were recorded for this clonotype. The chain has TRBV7-2 and TRBJ2-4; TRBD1 agrees at 10 bases. The germline V gene has CDR1 SGHTA and CDR2 FQGNSA. The CDR3 is 14 residues long. V lost 6 bases to trimming and J lost 1 base; unmatched junction nucleotides: 0. CDR3 nucleotide sequence: TGTGCCAGCAGGGGACAGGGGGCCAAAAACATTCAGTACTTC. Amino acids: CASRGQGAKNIQYF. The entire variable domain, with the rest obtained from reference TRBV7-2 and TRBJ2-4, is as follows: GAGVSQSPSNKVTEKGKDVELRCDPISGHTALYWYRQSLGQGLEFLIYFQGNSAPDKSGLPSDRFSAERTGGSVSTLTIQRTQQEDSAVYLCASRGQGAKNIQYFGAGTRLSVL.

This clonotype was recorded many times. This chain joins TRBV28 and TRBJ1-5; tentatively, D is TRBD1 (5 bases). Germline V CDR1 and CDR2: MDHEN, SYDVKM. The V gene lost 6 bases and the J gene lost 5 bases, with 14 bases spanning the gap. The CDR3 sequence is 14 residues long. The CDR3 sequence: CASSDSTGHQPQHF. In DNA, the CDR3 is TGTGCCAGCAGCGACAGTACCGGGCATCAGCCCCAGCATTTT.

This clonotype was seen a few times. The rearrangement joins TRBV19 to TRBJ1-1; D is uncertain. Germline assignment: CDR1 LNHDA and CDR2 SQIVND (reference sequence). Trimming stripped 8 bases from V and 6 bases from J, with 7 bases between. CDR3 length: 10 residues. In DNA, the CDR3 is TGTGCCAGTCTCGGATCTGAAGCTTTCTTT. The encoded protein is CASLGSEAFF.